The TCR beta chain described here comes from a study of blood T cell repertoires in COVID-19. Study-level information: Sites in the United States, Italy and Spain provided acute and convalescent COVID-19 samples. T cells, B-cell-depleted T cells, or PBMCs supplied cDNA or gDNA.

Original processing methods: Researchers report that nucleated cell counts were estimated from reference gene primer amplification. Assay used: immunoSEQ multiplex PCR; TCRdb lists only in-frame clones, some missing. That table is the source of V, J and clone size, and D and trimming were worked out from the DNA. Of roughly 260,000 clones in the sample, 75% to 90% were seen once. The CDR3 spans 17 residues. Per the germline V gene, CDR1 is MGHRA and CDR2 is YSYEKL. The J segment lost 3 bases and the V segment lost 1 base, leaving 6 bases of the junction unmatched. Sequenced input: PBMCs or T cells enriched from blood (not recorded which). This rearrangement joins TRBV4-1 to TRBJ1-4; 9 positions agree with TRBD1. The clonotype was recovered from a woman under 40 with acute COVID-19. The CDR3 here is CASSQVGQGVSNEKLFF. The CDR3 coding sequence is TGCGCCAGCAGCCAAGTGGGACAGGGAGTTTCTAATGAAAAACTGTTTTTT.